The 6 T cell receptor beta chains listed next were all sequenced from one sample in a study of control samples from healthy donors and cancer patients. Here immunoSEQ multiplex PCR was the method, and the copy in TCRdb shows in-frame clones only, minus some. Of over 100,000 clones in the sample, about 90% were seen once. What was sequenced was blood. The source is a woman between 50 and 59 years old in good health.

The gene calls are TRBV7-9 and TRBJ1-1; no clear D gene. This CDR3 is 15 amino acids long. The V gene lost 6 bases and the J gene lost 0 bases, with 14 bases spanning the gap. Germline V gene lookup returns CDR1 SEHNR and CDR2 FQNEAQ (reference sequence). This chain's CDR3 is CASRDRPWVNTEAFF. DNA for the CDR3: TGTGCCAGCAGGGACCGGCCCTGGGTGAACACTGAAGCTTTCTTT. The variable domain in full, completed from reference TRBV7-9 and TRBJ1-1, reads DTGVSQNPRHKITKRGQNVTFRCDPISEHNRLYWYRQTLGQGPEFLTYFQNEAQLEKSRLLSDRFSAERPKGSFSTLEIQRTEQGDSAMYLCASRDRPWVNTEAFFGQGTRLTVV.

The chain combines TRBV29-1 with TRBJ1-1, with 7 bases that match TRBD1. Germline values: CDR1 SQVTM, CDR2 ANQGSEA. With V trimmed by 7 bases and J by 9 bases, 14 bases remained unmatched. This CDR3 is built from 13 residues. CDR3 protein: CSGSSGQSYKAFF. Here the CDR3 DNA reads TGCAGCGGTTCTTCGGGACAGTCGTATAAAGCTTTCTTT.

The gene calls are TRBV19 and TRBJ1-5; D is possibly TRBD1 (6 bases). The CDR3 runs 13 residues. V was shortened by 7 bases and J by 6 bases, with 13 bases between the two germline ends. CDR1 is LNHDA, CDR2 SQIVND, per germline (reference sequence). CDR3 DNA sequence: TGTGCCAGTAACCCAGGGGTTATTCAGCCCCAGCATTTT. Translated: CASNPGVIQPQHF.

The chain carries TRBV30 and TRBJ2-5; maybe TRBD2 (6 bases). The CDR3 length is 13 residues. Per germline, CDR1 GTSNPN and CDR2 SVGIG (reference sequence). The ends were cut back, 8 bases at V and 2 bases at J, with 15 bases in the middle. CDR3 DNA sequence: TGTGCCGGGGCCCGGGGGAATCAAGAGACCCAGTACTTC. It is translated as CAGARGNQETQYF.

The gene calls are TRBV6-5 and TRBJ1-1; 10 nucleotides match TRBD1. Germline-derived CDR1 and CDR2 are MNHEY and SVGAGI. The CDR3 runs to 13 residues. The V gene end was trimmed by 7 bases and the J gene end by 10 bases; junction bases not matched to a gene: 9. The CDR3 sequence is CASIAGQGFSAFF. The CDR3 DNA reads TGTGCCAGCATCGCGGGACAGGGGTTTTCAGCTTTCTTT.

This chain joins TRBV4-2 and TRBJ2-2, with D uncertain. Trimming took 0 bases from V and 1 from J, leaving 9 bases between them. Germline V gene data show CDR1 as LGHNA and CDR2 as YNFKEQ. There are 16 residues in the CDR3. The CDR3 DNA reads TGTGCCAGCAGCCAAGAAGTTGGTGTGAACACCGGGGAGCTGTTTTTT. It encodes CASSQEVGVNTGELFF.